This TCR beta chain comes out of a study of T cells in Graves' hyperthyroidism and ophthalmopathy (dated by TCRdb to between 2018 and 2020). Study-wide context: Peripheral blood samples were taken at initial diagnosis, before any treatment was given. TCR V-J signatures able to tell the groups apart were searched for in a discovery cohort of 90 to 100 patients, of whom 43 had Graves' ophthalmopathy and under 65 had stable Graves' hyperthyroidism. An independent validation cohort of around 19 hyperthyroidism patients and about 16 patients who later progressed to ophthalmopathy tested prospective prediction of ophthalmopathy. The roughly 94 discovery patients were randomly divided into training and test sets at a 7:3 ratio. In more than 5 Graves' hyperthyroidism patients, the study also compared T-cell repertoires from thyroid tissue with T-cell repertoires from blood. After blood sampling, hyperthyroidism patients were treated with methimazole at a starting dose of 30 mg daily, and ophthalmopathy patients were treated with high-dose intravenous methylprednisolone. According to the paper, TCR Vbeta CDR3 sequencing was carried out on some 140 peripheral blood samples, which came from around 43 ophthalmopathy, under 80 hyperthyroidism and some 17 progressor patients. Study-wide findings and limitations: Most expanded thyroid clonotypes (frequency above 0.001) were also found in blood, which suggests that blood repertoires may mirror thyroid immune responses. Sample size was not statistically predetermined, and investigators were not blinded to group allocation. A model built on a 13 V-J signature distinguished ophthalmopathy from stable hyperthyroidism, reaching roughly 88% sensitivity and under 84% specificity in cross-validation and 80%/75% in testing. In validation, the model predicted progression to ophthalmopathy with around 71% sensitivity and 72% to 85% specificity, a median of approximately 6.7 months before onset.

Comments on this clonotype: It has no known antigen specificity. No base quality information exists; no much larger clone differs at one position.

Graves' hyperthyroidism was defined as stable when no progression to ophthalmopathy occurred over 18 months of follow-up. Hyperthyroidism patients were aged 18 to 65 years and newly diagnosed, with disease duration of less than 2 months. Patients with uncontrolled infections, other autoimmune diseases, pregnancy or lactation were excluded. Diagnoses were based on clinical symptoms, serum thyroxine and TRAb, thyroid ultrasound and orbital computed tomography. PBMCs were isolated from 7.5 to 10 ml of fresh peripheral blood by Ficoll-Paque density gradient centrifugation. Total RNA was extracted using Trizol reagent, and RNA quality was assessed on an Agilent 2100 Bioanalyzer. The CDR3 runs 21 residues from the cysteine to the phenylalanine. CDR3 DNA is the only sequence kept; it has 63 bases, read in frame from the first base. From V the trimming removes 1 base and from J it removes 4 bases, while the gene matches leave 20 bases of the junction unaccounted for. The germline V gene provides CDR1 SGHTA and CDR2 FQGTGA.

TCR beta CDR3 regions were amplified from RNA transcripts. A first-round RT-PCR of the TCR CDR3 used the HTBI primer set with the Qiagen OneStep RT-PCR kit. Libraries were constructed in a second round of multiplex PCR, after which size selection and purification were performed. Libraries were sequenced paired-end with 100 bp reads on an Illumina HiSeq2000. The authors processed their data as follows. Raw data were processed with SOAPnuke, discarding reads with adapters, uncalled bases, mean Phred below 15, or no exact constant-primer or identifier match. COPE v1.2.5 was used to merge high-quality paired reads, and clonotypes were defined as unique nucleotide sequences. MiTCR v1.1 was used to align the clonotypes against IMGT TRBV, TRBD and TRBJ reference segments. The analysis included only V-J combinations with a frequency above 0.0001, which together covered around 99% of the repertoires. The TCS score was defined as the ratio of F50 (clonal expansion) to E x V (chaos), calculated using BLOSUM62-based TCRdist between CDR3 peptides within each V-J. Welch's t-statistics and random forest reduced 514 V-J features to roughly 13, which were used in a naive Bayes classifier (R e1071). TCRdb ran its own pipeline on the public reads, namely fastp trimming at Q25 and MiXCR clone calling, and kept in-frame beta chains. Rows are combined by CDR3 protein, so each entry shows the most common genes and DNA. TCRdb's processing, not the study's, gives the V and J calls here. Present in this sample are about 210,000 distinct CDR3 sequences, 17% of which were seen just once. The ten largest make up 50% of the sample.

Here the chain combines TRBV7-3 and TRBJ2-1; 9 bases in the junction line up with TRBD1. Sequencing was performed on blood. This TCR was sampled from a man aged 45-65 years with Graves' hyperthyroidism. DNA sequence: TGTGCCAGCAGCTTAAGCCGCCCGGGACAGGGATTTTTTTCCGGGTACAATGAGCAGTTCTTC. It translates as CASSLSRPGQGFFSGYNEQFF.